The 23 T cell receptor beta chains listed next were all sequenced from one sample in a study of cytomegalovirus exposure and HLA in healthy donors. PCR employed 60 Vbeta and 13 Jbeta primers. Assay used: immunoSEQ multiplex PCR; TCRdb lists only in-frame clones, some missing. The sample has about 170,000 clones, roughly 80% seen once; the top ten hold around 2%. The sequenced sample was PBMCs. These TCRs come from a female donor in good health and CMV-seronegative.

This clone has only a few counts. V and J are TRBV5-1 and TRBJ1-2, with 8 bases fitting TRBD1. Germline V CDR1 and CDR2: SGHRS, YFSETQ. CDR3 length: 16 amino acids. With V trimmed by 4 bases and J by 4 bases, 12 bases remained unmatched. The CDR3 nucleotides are TGCGCCAGCAGCCTTTCCCAGGGGGCCACCCTCTATGGCTACACCTTC. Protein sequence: CASSLSQGATLYGYTF.

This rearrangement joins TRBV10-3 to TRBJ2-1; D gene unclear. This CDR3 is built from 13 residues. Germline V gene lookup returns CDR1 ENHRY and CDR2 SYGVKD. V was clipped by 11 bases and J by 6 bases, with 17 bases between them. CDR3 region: CAATRGFRNEQFF. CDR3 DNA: TGTGCCGCCACCCGCGGATTCCGCAATGAGCAGTTCTTC.

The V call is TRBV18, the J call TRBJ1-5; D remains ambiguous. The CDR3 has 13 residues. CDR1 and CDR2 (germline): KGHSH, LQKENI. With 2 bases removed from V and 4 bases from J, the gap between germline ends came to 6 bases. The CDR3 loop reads CASSPSRNQPQHF. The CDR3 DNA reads TGTGCCAGCTCACCATCCCGGAATCAGCCCCAGCATTTT.

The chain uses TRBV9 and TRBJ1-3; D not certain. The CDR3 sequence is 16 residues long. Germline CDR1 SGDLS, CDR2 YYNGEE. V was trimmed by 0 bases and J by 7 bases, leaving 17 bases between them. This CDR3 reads CASSVAPGGTRNTIYF. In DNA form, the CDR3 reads TGTGCCAGCAGCGTAGCTCCCGGCGGCACGCGGAACACCATATATTTT.

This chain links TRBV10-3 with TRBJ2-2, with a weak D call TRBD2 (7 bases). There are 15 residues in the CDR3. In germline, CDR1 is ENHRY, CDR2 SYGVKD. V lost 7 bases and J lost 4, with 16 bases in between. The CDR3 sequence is CAITKGGLSTGELFF. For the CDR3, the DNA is TGTGCCATCACTAAGGGGGGGTTATCCACCGGGGAGCTGTTTTTT.

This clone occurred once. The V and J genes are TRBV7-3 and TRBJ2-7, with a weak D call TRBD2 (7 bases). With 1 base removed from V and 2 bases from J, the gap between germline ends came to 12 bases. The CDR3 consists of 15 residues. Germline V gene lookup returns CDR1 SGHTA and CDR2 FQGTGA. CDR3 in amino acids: CASSLRGGVPYEQYF. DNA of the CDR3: TGTGCCAGCAGCTTAAGAGGGGGGGTCCCCTACGAGCAGTACTTC.

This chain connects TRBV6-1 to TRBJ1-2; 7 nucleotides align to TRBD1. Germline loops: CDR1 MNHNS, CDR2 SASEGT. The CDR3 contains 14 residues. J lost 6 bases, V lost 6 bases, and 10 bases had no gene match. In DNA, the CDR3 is TGTGCCAGCAGAAACCAGGGGGTGGAGAATGGCTACACCTTC. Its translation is CASRNQGVENGYTF.

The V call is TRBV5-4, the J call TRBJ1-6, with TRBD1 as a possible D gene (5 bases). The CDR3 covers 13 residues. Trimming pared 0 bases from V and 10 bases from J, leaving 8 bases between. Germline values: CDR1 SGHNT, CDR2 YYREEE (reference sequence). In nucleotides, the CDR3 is TGTGCCAGCAGCTTGGCGGGGGGATCACCCCTCCACTTT. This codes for CASSLAGGSPLHF.

The CDR3 nucleotides read TGTGCCAGCAGTCCCTCTGGTATGAGGCGGGAGGGTATGTATGAGCAGTTCTTC. It encodes CASSPSGMRREGMYEQFF. The V call is TRBV7-6, the J call TRBJ2-1; TRBD2 agrees at 9 bases. With 6 bases clipped from V and 8 bases from J, the junction kept 20 bases outside the gene matches. Germline-derived CDR1 and CDR2 are SGHVS and FNYEAQ. This CDR3 comprises 18 residues.

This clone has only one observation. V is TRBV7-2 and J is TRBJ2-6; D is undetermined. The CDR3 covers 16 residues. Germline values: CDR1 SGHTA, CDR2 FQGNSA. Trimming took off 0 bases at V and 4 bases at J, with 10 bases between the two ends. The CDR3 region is CASSLARLRGANVLTF. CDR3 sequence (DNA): TGTGCCAGCAGCTTAGCCAGACTCCGAGGGGCCAACGTCCTGACTTTC.

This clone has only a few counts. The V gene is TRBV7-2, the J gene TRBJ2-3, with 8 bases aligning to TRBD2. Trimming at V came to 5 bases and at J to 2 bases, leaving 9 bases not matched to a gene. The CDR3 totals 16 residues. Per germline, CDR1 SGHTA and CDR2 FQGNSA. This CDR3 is CASSPGTRGDTDTQYF. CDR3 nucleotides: TGTGCCAGCAGCCCCGGGACGCGGGGGGACACAGATACGCAGTATTTT.

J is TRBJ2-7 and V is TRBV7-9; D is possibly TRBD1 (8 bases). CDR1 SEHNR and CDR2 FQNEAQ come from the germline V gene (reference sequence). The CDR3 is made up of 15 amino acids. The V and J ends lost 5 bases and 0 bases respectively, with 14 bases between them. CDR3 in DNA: TGTGCCAGCAGCCCGAGCGGGACAGGCTCCTACGAGCAGTACTTC. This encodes CASSPSGTGSYEQYF.

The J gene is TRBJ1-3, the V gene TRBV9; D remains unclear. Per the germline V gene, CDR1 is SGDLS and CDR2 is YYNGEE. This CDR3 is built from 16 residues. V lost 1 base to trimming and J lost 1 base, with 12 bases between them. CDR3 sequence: CASSVSQPGSGNTIYF. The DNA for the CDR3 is TGTGCCAGCAGCGTATCTCAACCGGGATCTGGAAACACCATATATTTT.

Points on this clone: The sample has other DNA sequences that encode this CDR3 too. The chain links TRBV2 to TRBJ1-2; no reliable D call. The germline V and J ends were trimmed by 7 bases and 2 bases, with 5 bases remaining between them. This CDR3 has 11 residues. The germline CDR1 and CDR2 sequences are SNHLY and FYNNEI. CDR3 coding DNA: TGTGCCAGCACAGTGAACTATGGCTACACCTTC. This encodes CASTVNYGYTF.

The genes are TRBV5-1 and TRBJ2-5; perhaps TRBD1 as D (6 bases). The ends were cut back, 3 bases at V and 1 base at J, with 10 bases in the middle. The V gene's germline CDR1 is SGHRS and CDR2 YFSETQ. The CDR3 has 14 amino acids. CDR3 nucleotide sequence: TGCGCCAGCAGCTCGGACAGATTCCAAGAGACCCAGTACTTC. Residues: CASSSDRFQETQYF.

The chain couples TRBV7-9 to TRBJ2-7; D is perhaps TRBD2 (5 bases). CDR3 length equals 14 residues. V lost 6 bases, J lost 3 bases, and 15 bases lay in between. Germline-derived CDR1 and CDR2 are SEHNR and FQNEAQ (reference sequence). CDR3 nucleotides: TGTGCCAGCAGATCCGCTAGCCTAGTCTACGAGCAGTACTTC. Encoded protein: CASRSASLVYEQYF.

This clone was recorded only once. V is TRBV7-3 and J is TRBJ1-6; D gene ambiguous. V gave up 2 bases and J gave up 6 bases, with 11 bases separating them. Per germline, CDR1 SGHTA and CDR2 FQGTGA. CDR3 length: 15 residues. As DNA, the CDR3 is TGTGCCAGCAGCTTACGGTCAAGTTTTAATTCACCCCTCCACTTT. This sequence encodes CASSLRSSFNSPLHF.

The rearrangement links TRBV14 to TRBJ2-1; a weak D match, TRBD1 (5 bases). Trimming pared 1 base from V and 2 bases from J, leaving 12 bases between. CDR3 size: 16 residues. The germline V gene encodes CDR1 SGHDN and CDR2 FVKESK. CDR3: CASSQVGASAYNEQFF. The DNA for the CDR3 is TGTGCCAGCAGCCAAGTAGGGGCCTCCGCCTACAATGAGCAGTTCTTC.

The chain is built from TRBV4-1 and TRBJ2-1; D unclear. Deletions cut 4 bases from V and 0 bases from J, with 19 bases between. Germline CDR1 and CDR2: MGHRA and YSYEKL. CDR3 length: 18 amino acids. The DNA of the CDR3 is TGCGCCAGCAGCCTCACAGCCCTGCAGACCCTCTCCTACAATGAGCAGTTCTTC. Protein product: CASSLTALQTLSYNEQFF.

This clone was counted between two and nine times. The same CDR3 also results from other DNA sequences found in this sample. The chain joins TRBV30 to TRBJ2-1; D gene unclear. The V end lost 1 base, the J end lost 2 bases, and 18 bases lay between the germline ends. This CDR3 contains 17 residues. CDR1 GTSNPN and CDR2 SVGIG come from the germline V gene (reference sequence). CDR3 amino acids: CAWSGVQAGDTYNEQFF. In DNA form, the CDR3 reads TGTGCCTGGAGTGGAGTACAAGCAGGTGATACCTACAATGAGCAGTTCTTC.

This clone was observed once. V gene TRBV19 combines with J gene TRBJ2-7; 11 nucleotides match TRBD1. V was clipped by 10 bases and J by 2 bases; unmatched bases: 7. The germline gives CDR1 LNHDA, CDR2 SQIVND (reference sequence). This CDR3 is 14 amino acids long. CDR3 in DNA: TGTGCCACCATGGACAGGGGGCGACCCTACGAGCAGTACTTC. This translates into CATMDRGRPYEQYF.

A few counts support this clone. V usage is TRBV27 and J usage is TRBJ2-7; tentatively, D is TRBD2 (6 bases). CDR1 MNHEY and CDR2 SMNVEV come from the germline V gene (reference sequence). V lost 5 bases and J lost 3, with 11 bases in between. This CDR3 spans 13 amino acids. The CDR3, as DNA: TGTGCCAGCAGTCCCGGGACTCACTACGAGCAGTACTTC. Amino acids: CASSPGTHYEQYF.

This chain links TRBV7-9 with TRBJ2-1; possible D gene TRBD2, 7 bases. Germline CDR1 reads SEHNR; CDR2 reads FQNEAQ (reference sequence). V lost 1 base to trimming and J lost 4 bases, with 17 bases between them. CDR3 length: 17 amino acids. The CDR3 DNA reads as TGTGCCAGCAGCTTAGGCGAGGGGAGGGGGAGGTACAATGAGCAGTTCTTC. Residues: CASSLGEGRGRYNEQFF.